This T cell receptor (beta chain) was identified during a study of T cells in Graves' hyperthyroidism and ophthalmopathy. At least ten counts were recorded for this clonotype. Its antigen is not identified. Amplification of TCR beta CDR3 regions was performed using RNA transcripts as template. The HTBI primer set was used in a first-round RT-PCR of the TCR CDR3. Using its own MiXCR run on the multiplex PCR reads, TCRdb lists one record per CDR3 protein. Among about 380,000 distinct CDR3 sequences, less than 20% were seen once, and the ten largest hold less than 45%. Uncontrolled infection, other autoimmune disease, pregnancy or lactation barred patients from enrollment. Study conclusions and caveats: The authors' 13 V-J model separated ophthalmopathy from stable hyperthyroidism. Expanded thyroid clonotypes (above 0.001) were mostly also found in blood.

The CDR3 has 12 residues. Trimming took 5 bases from V and 0 from J, leaving 8 bases between them. CDR1 is DFQATT, CDR2 SNEGSKA, per germline (reference sequence). This TCR derives from a young man with Graves' ophthalmopathy. The chain carries TRBV20-1 and TRBJ2-7; D unresolved. Sequenced sample: blood. The CDR3 coding sequence is TGCAGTGCTCACCCGCACTCCTACGAGCAGTACTTC. Translation gives CSAHPHSYEQYF.